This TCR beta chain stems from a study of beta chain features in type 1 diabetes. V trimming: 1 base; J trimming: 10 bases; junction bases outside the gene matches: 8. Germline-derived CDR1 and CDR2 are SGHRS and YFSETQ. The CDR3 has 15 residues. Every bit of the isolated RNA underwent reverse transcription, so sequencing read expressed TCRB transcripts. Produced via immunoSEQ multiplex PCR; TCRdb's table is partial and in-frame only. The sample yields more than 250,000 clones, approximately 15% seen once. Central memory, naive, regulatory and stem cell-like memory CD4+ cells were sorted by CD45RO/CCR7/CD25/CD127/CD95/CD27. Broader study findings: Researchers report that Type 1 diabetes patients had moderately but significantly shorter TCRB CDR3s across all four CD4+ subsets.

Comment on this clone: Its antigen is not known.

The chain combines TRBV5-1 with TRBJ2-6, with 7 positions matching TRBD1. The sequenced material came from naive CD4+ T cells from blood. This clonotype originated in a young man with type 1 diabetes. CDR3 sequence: CASSLMSGQLNVLTF. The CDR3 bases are TGCGCCAGCAGCTTGATGTCGGGACAGCTAAACGTCCTGACTTTC.